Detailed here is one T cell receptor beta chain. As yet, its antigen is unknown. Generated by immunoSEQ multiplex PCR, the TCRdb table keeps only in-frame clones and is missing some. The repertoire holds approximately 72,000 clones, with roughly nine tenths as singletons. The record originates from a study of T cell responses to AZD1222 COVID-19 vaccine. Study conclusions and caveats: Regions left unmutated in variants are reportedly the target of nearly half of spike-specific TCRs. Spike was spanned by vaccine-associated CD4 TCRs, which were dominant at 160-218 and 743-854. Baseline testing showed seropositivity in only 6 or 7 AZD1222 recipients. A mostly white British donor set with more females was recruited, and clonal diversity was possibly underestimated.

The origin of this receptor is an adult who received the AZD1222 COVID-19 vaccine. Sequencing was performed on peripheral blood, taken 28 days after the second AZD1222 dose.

CDR3 in amino acids: CASSLSGHSDGYTF. CDR3 bases: TGTGCCAGCAGCTTATCGGGACATTCTGATGGCTACACCTTC. This sequence joins TRBV7-3 and TRBJ1-2, with TRBD1 as a possible D gene (6 bases). The CDR3 is 14 amino acids. Germline lookup yields CDR1 SGHTA and CDR2 FQGTGA. V shed 2 bases and J shed 6 bases, with 13 bases lying between them. The full variable domain, with the rest looked up from reference TRBV7-3 and TRBJ1-2, is GAGVSQTPSNKVTEKGKYVELRCDPISGHTALYWYRQSLGQGPEFLIYFQGTGAADDSGLPNDRFFAVRPEGSVSTLKIQRTERGDSAVYLCASSLSGHSDGYTFGSGTRLTVV.